This T cell receptor beta chain was found in a study of control samples from healthy donors and cancer patients. Some clones are missing from TCRdb's copy, which holds only in-frame ones; the method was immunoSEQ multiplex PCR. In the table there are around 150,000 clones, around 90% of which are singletons. The CDR3 is made up of 12 amino acids. Per germline, CDR1 MNHEY and CDR2 SVGAGI. Trimming took 6 bases from V and 10 from J, leaving 10 bases between them. This sequence was found in a man under 40 in good health. Sequences were obtained from blood. This chain joins TRBV6-5 and TRBJ1-6; the D gene is possibly TRBD1 (6 bases). The chain's CDR3 is CASRAGESPLHF. The CDR3 nucleotides read TGTGCCAGCAGGGCAGGGGAGTCACCCCTCCACTTT.